The rows below give T cell receptor beta chains drawn from one sample of a study of prognosis after radiotherapy for stage I lung cancer. In TCRdb, the multiplex PCR reads were re-called with MiXCR into one record per CDR3 protein. The sample holds nearly 25,000 distinct CDR3 sequences, about 34% seen once. Sequencing was performed on PBMCs, taken before or after stereotactic body radiation therapy (not recorded which). The receptors shown here come from a donor at least 50 years old with non-small cell lung cancer. The CDR3 runs from the conserved cysteine through the conserved F or W. The order of the fields is clone size, D gene, J gene, V gene, CDR3 protein, CDR3 DNA. D genes are given only for firm matches. Clone sizes are given selectively: once, few, many, or a class where the clone is expanded.

>.|.|TRBJ1-1|TRBV20-1
CSAPRTDPGLQNTEAFF
TGCAGTGCACCTCGGACCGATCCAGGGCTGCAGAACACTGAAGCTTTCTTT
>many|TRBD1|TRBJ1-3|TRBV2
CASSEALGQGALSGNTIYF
TGTGCCAGCAGTGAAGCGCTGGGGCAGGGGGCTCTCTCTGGAAACACCATATATTTT
>many|.|TRBJ2-3|TRBV11-2
CASSPGGGKSTDTQYF
TGTGCCAGCAGCCCCGGTGGGGGCAAAAGCACAGATACGCAGTATTTT
>many|TRBD1|TRBJ1-5|TRBV19
CASSRQGGMPQHF
TGTGCCAGTTCTCGACAGGGCGGGATGCCCCAGCATTTT
>.|TRBD2|TRBJ2-1|TRBV20-1
CSVQTAAGDSYNEQFF
TGCAGTGTTCAAACCGCAGCGGGAGACTCCTACAATGAGCAGTTCTTC
>.|TRBD2|TRBJ2-1|TRBV6-1
CATTTSGGSYNEQFF
TGTGCCACCACGACCAGCGGGGGTTCCTACAATGAGCAGTTCTTC
>.|.|TRBJ1-2|TRBV6-1
CASQRDYGYTF
TGTGCCAGCCAAAGAGACTATGGCTACACCTTC
>many|.|TRBJ2-2|TRBV24-1
CATSDLQHGTGELFF
TGTGCCACCAGTGATTTGCAACACGGGACGGGGGAGCTGTTTTTT
>.|TRBD2|TRBJ2-5|TRBV28
CASSGRREGRPETQYF
TGTGCCAGCAGTGGGAGGCGGGAGGGCCGGCCGGAGACCCAGTACTTC
>many|.|TRBJ2-7|TRBV19
CASRSTASYEQYF
TGTGCCAGCCGCTCGACGGCCTCCTACGAGCAGTACTTC